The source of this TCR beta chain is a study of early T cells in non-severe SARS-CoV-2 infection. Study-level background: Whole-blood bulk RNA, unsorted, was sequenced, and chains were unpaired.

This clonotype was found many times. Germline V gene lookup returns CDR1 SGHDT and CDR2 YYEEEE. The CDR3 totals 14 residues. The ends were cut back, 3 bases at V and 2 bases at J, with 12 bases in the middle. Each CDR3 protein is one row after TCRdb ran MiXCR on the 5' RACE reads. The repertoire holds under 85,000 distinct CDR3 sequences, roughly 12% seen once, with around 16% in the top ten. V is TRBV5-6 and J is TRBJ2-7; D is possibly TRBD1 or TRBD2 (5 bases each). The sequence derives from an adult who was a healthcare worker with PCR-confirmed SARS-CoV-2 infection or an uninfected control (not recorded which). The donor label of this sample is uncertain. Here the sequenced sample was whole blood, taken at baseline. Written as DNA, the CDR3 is TGTGCCAGCAGCTCCTCGGGACCCCCCTACGAGCAGTACTTC. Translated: CASSSSGPPYEQYF.